Below are 9 T cell receptor beta chains sequenced from a single sample in a study of early T cells in non-severe SARS-CoV-2 infection. TCRdb processed the 5' RACE reads anew with MiXCR; each CDR3 protein has one entry. The sample lists around 94,000 distinct CDR3 sequences, roughly 13% seen once, with about 6% in the top ten. The sequenced material came from whole blood. The receptors shown here come from an adult who was a healthcare worker with PCR-confirmed SARS-CoV-2 infection or an uninfected control (not recorded which).

This clonotype has at least ten counts. The CDR3 is CASSLMAGSQDEQFF. The CDR3 DNA reads as TGTGCCAGCAGCTTAATGGCAGGCAGTCAGGATGAGCAGTTCTTC. This sequence joins TRBV11-2 and TRBJ2-1; no definite D call. CDR3 length: 15 amino acids. CDR1 is SGHAT, CDR2 FQNNGV, per germline. The V and J ends lost 2 bases and 8 bases respectively, with 16 bases between them.

The rearrangement links TRBV4-1 to TRBJ1-3; TRBD1 agrees at 7 bases. CDR1 MGHRA and CDR2 YSYEKL come from the germline V gene. The V segment lost 0 bases and the J segment 5 bases; nucleotides outside the gene matches: 13. The CDR3 is 18 residues long. As DNA, the CDR3 is TGCGCCAGCAGCCAAGAGCCGCACCCTGACAGGGCCCGAAACACCATATATTTT. Translating it yields CASSQEPHPDRARNTIYF.

The chain has TRBV2 and TRBJ2-7; D gene ambiguous. The germline gives CDR1 SNHLY, CDR2 FYNNEI. V dropped 6 bases and J dropped 3 bases, with 12 bases sitting between them. The CDR3 has 13 residues. The CDR3 DNA is TGTGCCAGCAGACGCGATGAGCTCTACGAGCAGTACTTC. Encoded protein: CASRRDELYEQYF.

This clonotype appeared a few times. V usage is TRBV12-3 or TRBV12-4 and J usage is TRBJ1-1; D ambiguous. The CDR3 loop spans 13 amino acids. V lost 3 bases, J lost 5 bases, and 10 bases lay in between. Written as DNA, the CDR3 is TGTGCCAGCAGTTTTATGTTGCGGACTGAAGCTTTCTTT. It translates to CASSFMLRTEAFF.

This clonotype was detected ten times or more. The chain has TRBV7-8 and TRBJ2-1; the D gene could be TRBD1 or TRBD2 (5 bases each). Germline V gene lookup returns CDR1 SGHVS and CDR2 FQNEAQ. The germline V and J ends were trimmed by 5 bases and 4 bases, with 18 bases remaining between them. This CDR3 is 16 amino acids long. The CDR3 DNA follows: TGTGCCAGCAGCCCCTTTGAAAGCGGACATTACAATGAGCAGTTCTTC. It yields the protein CASSPFESGHYNEQFF.

The chain is built from TRBV20-1 and TRBJ2-1; 11 bases line up with TRBD2. V trimming: 6 bases; J trimming: 7 bases; junction bases outside the gene matches: 8. CDR3 length: 14 amino acids. Germline V gene lookup returns CDR1 DFQATT and CDR2 SNEGSKA (reference sequence). Here the CDR3 DNA reads TGCAGTGCCCTAATAGCGGGAGGGCCTAATGAGCAGTTCTTC. Amino acid sequence: CSALIAGGPNEQFF.

This clonotype was observed a few times. The J gene is TRBJ2-5, the V gene TRBV20-1; perhaps TRBD1 as D (5 bases). Germline-derived CDR1 and CDR2 are DFQATT and SNEGSKA (reference sequence). V lost 2 bases and J lost 9, with 10 bases in between. This CDR3 has 11 residues. The CDR3 reads CSARRGPPQYF. The CDR3 DNA sequence: TGCAGTGCTAGAAGGGGCCCGCCCCAGTACTTC.

This clonotype was seen at least ten times. The V and J genes are TRBV11-3 and TRBJ1-1; no clear D. The germline V and J ends were trimmed by 3 bases and 1 base, with 6 bases remaining between them. The CDR3 totals 13 residues. CDR1 and CDR2 (germline): SGHNT, YENEEA. The CDR3 sequence: CASSFGRNTEAFF. Written as DNA, the CDR3 is TGTGCCAGCAGCTTTGGCAGGAACACTGAAGCTTTCTTT.

The gene calls are TRBV3-1 and TRBJ1-1, with D possibly being TRBD1 (5 bases). Germline V CDR1 and CDR2: LGHDT, YNNKEL (reference sequence). The CDR3 totals 14 residues. V lost 3 bases to trimming and J lost 3 bases, with 11 bases between them. The CDR3 region is CASSHSGPYTEAFF. The CDR3 DNA is TGTGCCAGCAGCCATTCAGGGCCTTACACTGAAGCTTTCTTT.